Shown below are 27 T cell receptor beta chains from a single sample sequenced in a study of shared clonotypes between healthy human individuals. Assay: immunoSEQ multiplex PCR; the TCRdb copy retains only in-frame clones and omits some. The sample includes about 1 million clones, about 74% of them seen just once. The sample taken for sequencing was memory CD4+ T cells sorted from blood. Regarding subset: CD45RA-negative fraction. The source of these receptors is a man between 18 and 29 years old in good health.

The rearrangement links TRBV7-9 to TRBJ1-3; D may be TRBD1 (6 bases). Germline V gene lookup returns CDR1 SEHNR and CDR2 FQNEAQ (reference sequence). The ends were cut back, 9 bases at V and 4 bases at J, with 13 bases in the middle. The CDR3 is 13 amino acids. The CDR3 spells CASTSTGGNTIYF. The DNA for the CDR3 is TGTGCCAGTACTTCCACAGGGGGAAACACCATATATTTT.

This chain links TRBV7-2 with TRBJ2-3; a weak D match, TRBD1 (7 bases). CDR3 size: 14 residues. Germline lookup yields CDR1 SGHTA and CDR2 FQGNSA. V was cut by 5 bases and J by 3 bases, with 12 bases left in between. DNA of the CDR3: TGTGCCAGCAGCCGTCAGGGGGGAACAGATACGCAGTATTTT. It specifies CASSRQGGTDTQYF.

V and J are TRBV30 and TRBJ2-1; D gene uncertain. This CDR3 region has 12 residues. V gave up 5 bases and J gave up 9 bases, with 14 bases separating them. Germline-derived CDR1 and CDR2 are GTSNPN and SVGIG (reference sequence). In nucleotides, the CDR3 is TGTGCCTGGTCCCTCGCCGTCGGTGAGCAGTTCTTC. This codes for CAWSLAVGEQFF. The full variable domain, in which reference TRBV30 and TRBJ2-1 provide the parts outside the CDR3, is SQTIHQWPATLVQPVGSPLSLECTVEGTSNPNLYWYRQAAGRGLQLLFYSVGIGQISSEVPQNLSASRPQDRQFILSSKKLLLSDSGFYLCAWSLAVGEQFFGPGTRLTVL.

For this clone: The sample contains more than one DNA sequence encoding this CDR3. This chain joins TRBV4-1 and TRBJ1-2; no reliable D call. V gave up 0 bases and J gave up 4 bases, with 9 bases separating them. Germline V CDR1 and CDR2: MGHRA, YSYEKL. This CDR3 is built from 14 residues. This chain's CDR3 is CASSQDLQSYGYTF. In nucleotides, the CDR3 is TGCGCCAGCAGCCAAGATCTCCAGTCCTATGGCTACACCTTC.

On this clone itself: A much larger clone differs by one base, so this may be a read error. The sample contains more than one DNA sequence encoding this CDR3. This chain uses TRBV7-7 with TRBJ2-5; 11 positions match TRBD2. The germline gives CDR1 SSHAT, CDR2 FNYEAQ (reference sequence). This CDR3 spans 12 amino acids. The CDR3: CASSLAGGTQYF. Written as DNA, the CDR3 is TGTGCTAGCAGCCTAGCGGGGGGGACCCAGTACTTC. Variable domain in full (rest from reference TRBV7-7 and TRBJ2-5): GAGVSQSPRYKVTKRGQDVTLRCDPISSHATLYWYQQALGQGPEFLTYFNYEAQPDKSGLPSDRFSAERPEGSISTLTIQRTEQRDSAMYRCASSLAGGTQYFGPGTRLLVL.

This chain links TRBV6-5 with TRBJ2-3; no definite D call. V was cut by 2 bases and J by 2 bases, with 5 bases left in between. This CDR3 region has 13 residues. Germline CDR1 and CDR2: MNHEY and SVGAGI. As DNA, the CDR3 is TGTGCCAGCAGTTACGCAGACACAGATACGCAGTATTTT. Translating gives CASSYADTDTQYF.

At least ten counts were recorded for this clone. This sequence joins TRBV7-8 and TRBJ1-3; TRBD1 might be the D (6 bases). Trimming took 5 bases from V and 2 from J, leaving 10 bases between them. In germline, CDR1 is SGHVS, CDR2 FQNEAQ. The CDR3 length is 14 residues. CDR3 region: CASSARGAGNTIYF. In DNA form, the CDR3 reads TGTGCCAGCAGCGCAAGGGGGGCTGGAAACACCATATATTTT.

The V and J genes are TRBV29-1 and TRBJ2-7; D call uncertain. CDR1 and CDR2 from the germline V gene are SQVTM and ANQGSEA. The CDR3 has 12 amino acids. Trimming stripped 7 bases from V and 9 bases from J, with 19 bases between. CDR3 sequence: CSGVDLENGQYF. Written as DNA, the CDR3 is TGCAGCGGCGTGGATCTGGAAAACGGGCAGTACTTC.

This clone was seen a handful of times. This chain uses TRBV6-6 with TRBJ1-1, with D perhaps matching TRBD1 (5 bases). The V and J ends lost 0 bases and 6 bases respectively, with 11 bases between them. Germline V lookup: CDR1 MNHNY, CDR2 SVGAGI (reference sequence). CDR3 size: 14 residues. The CDR3 region is CASSYSPGLAEAFF. In DNA form, the CDR3 reads TGTGCCAGCAGTTACTCTCCAGGGCTCGCTGAAGCTTTCTTT.

This chain connects TRBV5-1 to TRBJ2-3; 14 bases match TRBD2. Germline V gene data show CDR1 as SGHRS and CDR2 as YFSETQ. The CDR3 spans 17 residues. The ends lost 4 bases at V and 0 bases at J; junction bases unmatched: 4. CDR3 loop: CASSTGLAGASTDTQYF. CDR3 bases: TGCGCCAGCAGCACGGGACTAGCGGGGGCTAGCACAGATACGCAGTATTTT.

This chain joins TRBV6-1 and TRBJ1-2; D ambiguous. In germline, CDR1 is MNHNS, CDR2 SASEGT. CDR3 length: 14 amino acids. Trimming removed 4 bases from V and 5 bases from J, with 14 bases in between. Here the CDR3 DNA reads TGTGCCAGCAGTGGTTACCAAAAATCTTATGGCTACACCTTC. Protein sequence: CASSGYQKSYGYTF.

The chain carries TRBV10-3 and TRBJ2-3, with unresolved D. The CDR3 covers 11 residues. The germline V and J ends were trimmed by 11 bases and 6 bases, with 12 bases remaining between them. CDR1 and CDR2 from the germline V gene are ENHRY and SYGVKD. DNA for the CDR3: TGTGCCTCCCGGTCGTCGGATACGCAGTATTTT. It is translated as CASRSSDTQYF.

In its sample, this clone was seen a few times. The J gene is TRBJ1-2, the V gene TRBV19; unclear D gene. Trimming stripped 3 bases from V and 4 bases from J, with 18 bases between. Per the germline V gene, CDR1 is LNHDA and CDR2 is SQIVND (reference sequence). CDR3 length: 16 residues. This chain's CDR3 is CASSIMNRPTGYGYTF. The CDR3 DNA reads as TGTGCCAGTAGTATTATGAATCGACCAACCGGCTATGGCTACACCTTC.

The chain recombines TRBV7-2 with TRBJ2-1; a weak D match, TRBD1 (5 bases). The germline CDR1 and CDR2 sequences are SGHTA and FQGNSA. Trimming left V 2 bases short and J 0 bases short, with 14 bases between. CDR3 length: 17 residues. For the CDR3, the DNA is TGTGCCAGCAGCTTAAGGGGTCCCCCGTACTCCTACAATGAGCAGTTCTTC. The encoded protein is CASSLRGPPYSYNEQFF.

This clone was picked up one time. The chain combines TRBV28 with TRBJ1-4, with D perhaps TRBD1 (5 bases). V lost 4 bases and J lost 6, with 15 bases in between. There are 15 residues in the CDR3. The germline gives CDR1 MDHEN, CDR2 SYDVKM. In DNA form, the CDR3 reads TGTGCCAGCAGTTCCGTCGGGGGGATCGATGAAAAACTGTTTTTT. This translates into CASSSVGGIDEKLFF.

The chain couples TRBV28 to TRBJ1-2; D is perhaps TRBD1 (6 bases). Germline CDR1 reads MDHEN; CDR2 reads SYDVKM. This CDR3 contains 15 residues. Deletions cut 3 bases from V and 4 bases from J, with 15 bases between. CDR3 sequence (DNA): TGTGCCAGCAGTTTTTCGGCAGGGGTCCCCTATGGCTACACCTTC. It encodes CASSFSAGVPYGYTF.

The chain joins TRBV19 to TRBJ1-2; D is undetermined. V was clipped by 6 bases and J by 5 bases, with 13 bases between them. Germline V CDR1 and CDR2: LNHDA, SQIVND (reference sequence). This CDR3 has 13 amino acids. CDR3 in DNA: TGTGCCAGTAGGACGACGCAACTGTATGGCTACACCTTC. This gives the protein CASRTTQLYGYTF.

The chain carries TRBV11-2 and TRBJ2-7, with 9 bases lining up with TRBD2. Trimming cost V 5 bases and J 4 bases; bases outside gene matches: 12. The CDR3 has 16 amino acids. Germline V gene sequence: CDR1 SGHAT, CDR2 FQNNGV. CDR3 residues: CASSESRREGRYEQYF. The CDR3, as DNA: TGTGCCAGCAGCGAAAGTCGGCGGGAGGGAAGGTACGAGCAGTACTTC.

This clone appeared once. This chain joins TRBV7-2 and TRBJ2-5; TRBD1 or TRBD2 may be the D gene (6 bases each). The CDR3 contains 16 residues. The V end lost 5 bases, the J end lost 1 base, and 17 bases lay between the germline ends. In germline, CDR1 is SGHTA, CDR2 FQGNSA. This CDR3 is CASSRVGGTLQETQYF. As DNA, the CDR3 is TGTGCCAGCAGCCGGGTAGGGGGGACTCTCCAAGAGACCCAGTACTTC. The variable domain in full, completed from reference TRBV7-2 and TRBJ2-5, reads GAGVSQSPSNKVTEKGKDVELRCDPISGHTALYWYRQSLGQGLEFLIYFQGNSAPDKSGLPSDRFSAERTGGSVSTLTIQRTQQEDSAVYLCASSRVGGTLQETQYFGPGTRLLVL.

This clone was seen only once. V gene TRBV6-1 combines with J gene TRBJ1-6; tentative D call: TRBD1 (6 bases). The CDR3 extends over 14 amino acids. Germline V gene data show CDR1 as MNHNS and CDR2 as SASEGT. V shed 7 bases and J shed 9 bases, with 16 bases lying between them. Here the CDR3 reads CASTEERGLSPLHF. The DNA of the CDR3 is TGTGCCAGCACTGAGGAACGGGGGCTTTCACCCCTCCACTTT.

The chain recombines TRBV27 with TRBJ2-2; 7 bases fit TRBD1. V was clipped by 3 bases and J by 7 bases; unmatched bases: 11. Germline V gene lookup returns CDR1 MNHEY and CDR2 SMNVEV (reference sequence). The CDR3 is made up of 16 amino acids. CDR3 region: CASSFTGVLSVGELFF. CDR3 DNA: TGTGCCAGCAGTTTTACAGGGGTCTTGAGCGTCGGGGAGCTGTTTTTT.

There are a few counts of this clone. The V gene is TRBV5-8, the J gene TRBJ1-5; 7 nucleotides align to TRBD1. V shed 3 bases and J 0 bases; nucleotides not matched to a gene: 6. Per the germline V gene, CDR1 is SGHTS and CDR2 is YDEGEE. CDR3 length: 16 residues. This CDR3 is CASSWGDSYSNQPQHF. The CDR3 bases are TGTGCCAGCAGCTGGGGGGACAGTTATAGCAATCAGCCCCAGCATTTT.

The chain uses TRBV19 and TRBJ1-5; a possible D gene is TRBD1 (5 bases). V lost 5 bases, J lost 7 bases, and 15 bases lay in between. This CDR3 is built from 14 residues. The V gene's germline CDR1 is LNHDA and CDR2 SQIVND (reference sequence). The CDR3 loop is CASSAEGFNQPQHF. Written as DNA, the CDR3 is TGTGCCAGTAGTGCCGAGGGGTTTAACCAGCCCCAGCATTTT.

Of note for this clone: Different DNA sequences within this sample yield the same CDR3. The chain couples TRBV5-8 to TRBJ2-4; perhaps TRBD2 as D (5 bases). Germline V lookup: CDR1 SGHTS, CDR2 YDEGEE. V dropped 2 bases and J dropped 4 bases, with 10 bases sitting between them. The length of the CDR3 is 14 residues. The CDR3: CASSFGGPKNIQYF. The CDR3 coding sequence is TGTGCCAGCAGCTTCGGAGGTCCTAAAAACATTCAGTACTTC.

This clone was picked up a small number of times. The J gene is TRBJ1-6, the V gene TRBV9; no firm D call. The CDR3 is made up of 12 amino acids. The V end lost 4 bases, the J end lost 9 bases, and 8 bases lay between the germline ends. Per germline, CDR1 SGDLS and CDR2 YYNGEE. The DNA of the CDR3 is TGTGCCAGCAGCCCGTCTAGTTCACCCCTCCACTTT. Its protein product is CASSPSSSPLHF.

The chain employs TRBV5-1 and TRBJ2-3, with 7 positions matching TRBD2. The CDR3 covers 16 residues. After removal of 0 bases from V and 2 bases from J, the junction contained 6 bases not matched to a gene. The germline gives CDR1 SGHRS, CDR2 YFSETQ. CDR3 nucleotide sequence: TGCGCCAGCAGCTTGGGAGCGGGACCGGTCACAGATACGCAGTATTTT. Its translation is CASSLGAGPVTDTQYF.

This clone has only a few counts. Here the CDR3 reads CASSLEGLSEAFF. CDR3 nucleotide sequence: TGCGCCAGCAGCTTGGAGGGGCTTAGTGAAGCTTTCTTT. V and J are TRBV5-1 and TRBJ1-1; D is possibly TRBD1 (5 bases). V lost 0 bases to trimming and J lost 7 bases, with 10 bases between them. The CDR3 contains 13 residues. CDR1 and CDR2 (germline): SGHRS, YFSETQ.